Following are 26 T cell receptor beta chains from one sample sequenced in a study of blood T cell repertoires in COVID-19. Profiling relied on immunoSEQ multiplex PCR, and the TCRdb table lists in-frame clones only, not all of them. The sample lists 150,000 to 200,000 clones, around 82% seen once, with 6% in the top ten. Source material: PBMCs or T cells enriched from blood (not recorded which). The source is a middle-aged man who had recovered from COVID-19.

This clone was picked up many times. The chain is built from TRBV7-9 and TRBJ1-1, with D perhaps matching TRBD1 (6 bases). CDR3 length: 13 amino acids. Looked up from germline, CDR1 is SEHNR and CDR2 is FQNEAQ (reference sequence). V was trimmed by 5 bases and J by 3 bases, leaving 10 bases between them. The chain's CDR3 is CASSQNRDTEAFF. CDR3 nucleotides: TGTGCCAGCAGCCAAAACAGGGACACTGAAGCTTTCTTT. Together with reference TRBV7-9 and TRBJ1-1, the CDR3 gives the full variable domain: DTGVSQNPRHKITKRGQNVTFRCDPISEHNRLYWYRQTLGQGPEFLTYFQNEAQLEKSRLLSDRFSAERPKGSFSTLEIQRTEQGDSAMYLCASSQNRDTEAFFGQGTRLTVV.

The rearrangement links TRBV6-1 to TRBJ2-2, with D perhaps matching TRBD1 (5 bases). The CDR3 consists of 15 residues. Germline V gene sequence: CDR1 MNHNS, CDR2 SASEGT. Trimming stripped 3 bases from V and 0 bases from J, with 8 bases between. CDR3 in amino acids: CASSEGLANTGELFF. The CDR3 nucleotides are TGTGCCAGCAGTGAGGGGCTCGCGAACACCGGGGAGCTGTTTTTT.

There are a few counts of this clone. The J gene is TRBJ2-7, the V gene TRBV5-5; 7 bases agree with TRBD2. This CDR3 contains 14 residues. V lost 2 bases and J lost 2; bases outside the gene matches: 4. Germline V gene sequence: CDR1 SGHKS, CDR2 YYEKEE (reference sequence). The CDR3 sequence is CASSLAGTTYEQYF. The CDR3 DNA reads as TGTGCCAGCAGCTTAGCGGGAACCACCTACGAGCAGTACTTC.

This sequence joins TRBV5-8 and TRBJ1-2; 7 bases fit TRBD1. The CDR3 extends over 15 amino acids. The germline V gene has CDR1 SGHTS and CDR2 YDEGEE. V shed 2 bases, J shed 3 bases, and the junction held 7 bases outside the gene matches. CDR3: CASSFYGQAHYGYTF. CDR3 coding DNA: TGTGCCAGCAGCTTCTACGGACAGGCTCACTATGGCTACACCTTC.

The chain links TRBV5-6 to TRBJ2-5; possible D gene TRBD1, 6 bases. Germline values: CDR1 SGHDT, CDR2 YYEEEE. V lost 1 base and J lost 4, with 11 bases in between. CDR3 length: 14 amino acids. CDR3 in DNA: TGTGCCAGCAGCTTGAACAGGGCAGGAGAGACCCAGTACTTC. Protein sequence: CASSLNRAGETQYF.

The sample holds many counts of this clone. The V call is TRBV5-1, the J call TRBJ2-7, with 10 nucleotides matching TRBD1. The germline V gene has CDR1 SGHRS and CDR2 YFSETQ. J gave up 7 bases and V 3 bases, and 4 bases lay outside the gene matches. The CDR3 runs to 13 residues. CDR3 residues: CASSSGQGLEQYF. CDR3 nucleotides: TGCGCCAGCAGCTCGGGACAGGGGCTAGAGCAGTACTTC.

The CDR3 protein is CASSEKSAGASEAFF. CDR3 coding DNA: TGCGCCAGCAGTGAGAAAAGCGCGGGGGCCAGTGAAGCTTTCTTT. The chain employs TRBV10-1 and TRBJ1-1; tentatively, D is TRBD1 (6 bases). Germline CDR1 reads WNHNN; CDR2 reads SYGVQD (reference sequence). V shed 2 bases and J shed 7 bases, with 17 bases lying between them. The CDR3 has 15 amino acids.

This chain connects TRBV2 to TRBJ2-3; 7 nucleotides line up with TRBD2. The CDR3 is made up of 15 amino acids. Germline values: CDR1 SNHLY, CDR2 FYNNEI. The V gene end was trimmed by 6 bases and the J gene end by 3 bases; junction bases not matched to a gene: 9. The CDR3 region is CASRDLAGETDTQYF. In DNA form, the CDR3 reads TGTGCCAGCAGGGACTTGGCGGGGGAGACAGATACGCAGTATTTT.

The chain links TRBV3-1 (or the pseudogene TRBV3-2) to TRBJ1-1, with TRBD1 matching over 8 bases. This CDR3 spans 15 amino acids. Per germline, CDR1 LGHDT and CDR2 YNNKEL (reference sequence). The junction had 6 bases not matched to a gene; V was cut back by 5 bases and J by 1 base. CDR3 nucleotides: TGTGCCAGCAGCGAAGCTACAGGGGGGAACACTGAAGCTTTCTTT. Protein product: CASSEATGGNTEAFF.

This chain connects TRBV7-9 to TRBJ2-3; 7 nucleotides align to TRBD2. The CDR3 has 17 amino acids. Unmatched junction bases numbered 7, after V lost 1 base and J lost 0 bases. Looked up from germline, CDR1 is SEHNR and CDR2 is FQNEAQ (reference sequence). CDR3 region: CASSLEPSGPSTDTQYF. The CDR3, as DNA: TGTGCCAGCAGCTTAGAGCCTAGCGGCCCTAGCACAGATACGCAGTATTTT.

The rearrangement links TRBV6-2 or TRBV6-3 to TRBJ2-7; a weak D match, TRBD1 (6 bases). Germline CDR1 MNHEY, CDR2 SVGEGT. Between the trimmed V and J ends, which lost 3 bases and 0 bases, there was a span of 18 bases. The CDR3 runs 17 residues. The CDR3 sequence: CASSYERDILYSYEQYF. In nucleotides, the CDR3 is TGTGCCAGCAGTTATGAACGGGACATCCTTTACTCCTACGAGCAGTACTTC.

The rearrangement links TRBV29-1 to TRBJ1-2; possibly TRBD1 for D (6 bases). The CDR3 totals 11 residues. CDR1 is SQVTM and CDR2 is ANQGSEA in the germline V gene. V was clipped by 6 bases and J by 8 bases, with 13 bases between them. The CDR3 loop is CSVAGAWGYTF. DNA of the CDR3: TGCAGCGTCGCAGGGGCTTGGGGCTACACCTTC.

The CDR3 DNA reads TGTGCCAGCAGCTTAGTCGCGGGCGTTAGCACAGATACGCAGTATTTT. It is translated as CASSLVAGVSTDTQYF. This rearrangement joins TRBV7-6 to TRBJ2-3; TRBD2 might be the D (5 bases). The V end lost 1 base, the J end lost 0 bases, and 11 bases lay between the germline ends. From germline, CDR1 is SGHVS and CDR2 FNYEAQ. This CDR3 is 16 amino acids long.

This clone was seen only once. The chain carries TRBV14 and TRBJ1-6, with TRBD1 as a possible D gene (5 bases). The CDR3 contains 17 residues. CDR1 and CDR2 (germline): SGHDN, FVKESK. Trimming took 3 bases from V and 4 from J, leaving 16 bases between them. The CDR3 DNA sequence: TGTGCCAGCAGCCAGGTTGACAGCCGGAAATATAATTCACCCCTCCACTTT. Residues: CASSQVDSRKYNSPLHF. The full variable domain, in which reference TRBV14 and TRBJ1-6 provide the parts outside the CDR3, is EAGVTQFPSHSVIEKGQTVTLRCDPISGHDNLYWYRRVMGKEIKFLLHFVKESKQDESGMPNNRFLAERTGGTYSTLKVQPAELEDSGVYFCASSQVDSRKYNSPLHFGNGTRLTVT.

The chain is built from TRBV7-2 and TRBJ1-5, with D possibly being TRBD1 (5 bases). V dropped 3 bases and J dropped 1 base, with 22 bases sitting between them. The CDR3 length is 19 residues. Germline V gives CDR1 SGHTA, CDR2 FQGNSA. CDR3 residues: CASSFYSRVKGYSNQPQHF. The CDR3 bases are TGTGCCAGCAGCTTTTACTCCAGGGTTAAGGGTTACAGCAATCAGCCCCAGCATTTT.

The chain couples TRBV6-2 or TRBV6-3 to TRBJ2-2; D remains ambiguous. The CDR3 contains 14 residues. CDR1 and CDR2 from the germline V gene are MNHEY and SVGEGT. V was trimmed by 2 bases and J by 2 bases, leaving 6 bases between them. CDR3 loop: CASSYSRNTGELFF. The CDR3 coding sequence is TGTGCCAGCAGTTACAGCCGAAACACCGGGGAGCTGTTTTTT.

CDR3 residues: CASSLATGSWDTQYF. For the CDR3, the DNA is TGCGCCAGCAGCTTGGCCACAGGGAGTTGGGATACGCAGTATTTT. The chain couples TRBV5-1 to TRBJ2-3; perhaps TRBD1 as D (6 bases). Trimming removed 0 bases at V and 6 bases at J, with 14 bases between. Per the germline V gene, CDR1 is SGHRS and CDR2 is YFSETQ. This CDR3 is 15 amino acids long.

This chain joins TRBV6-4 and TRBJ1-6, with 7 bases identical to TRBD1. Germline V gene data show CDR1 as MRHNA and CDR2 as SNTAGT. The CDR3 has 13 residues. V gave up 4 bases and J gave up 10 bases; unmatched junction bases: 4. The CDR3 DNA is TGTGCCAGCAGTGTCACAGGGGACTCACCCCTCCACTTT. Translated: CASSVTGDSPLHF.

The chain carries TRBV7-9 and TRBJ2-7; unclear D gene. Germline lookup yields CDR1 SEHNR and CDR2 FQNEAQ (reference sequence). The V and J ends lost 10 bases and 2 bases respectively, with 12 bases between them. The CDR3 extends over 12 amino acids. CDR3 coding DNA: TGTGCCACCGAGCCGGTAACCTACGAGCAGTACTTC. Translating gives CATEPVTYEQYF.

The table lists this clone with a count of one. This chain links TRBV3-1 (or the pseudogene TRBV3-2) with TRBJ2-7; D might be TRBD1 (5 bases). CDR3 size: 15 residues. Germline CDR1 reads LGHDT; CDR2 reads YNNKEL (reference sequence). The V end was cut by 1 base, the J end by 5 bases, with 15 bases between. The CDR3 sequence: CASSQALQGTDEQYF. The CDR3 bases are TGTGCCAGCAGCCAAGCGTTGCAGGGCACGGACGAGCAGTACTTC.

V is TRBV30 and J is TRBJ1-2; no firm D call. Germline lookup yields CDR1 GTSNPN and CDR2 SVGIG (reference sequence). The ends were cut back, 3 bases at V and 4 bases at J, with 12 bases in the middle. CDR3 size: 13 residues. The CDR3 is CAWRAGAGYGYTF. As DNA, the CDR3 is TGTGCCTGGAGGGCGGGTGCTGGCTATGGCTACACCTTC. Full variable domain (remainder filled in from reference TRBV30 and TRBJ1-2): SQTIHQWPATLVQPVGSPLSLECTVEGTSNPNLYWYRQAAGRGLQLLFYSVGIGQISSEVPQNLSASRPQDRQFILSSKKLLLSDSGFYLCAWRAGAGYGYTFGSGTRLTVV.

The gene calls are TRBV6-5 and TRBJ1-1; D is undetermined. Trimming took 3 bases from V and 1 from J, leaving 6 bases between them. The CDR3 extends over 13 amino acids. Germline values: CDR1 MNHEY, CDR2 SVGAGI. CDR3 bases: TGTGCCAGCAGTTATAAACAGAACACTGAAGCTTTCTTT. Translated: CASSYKQNTEAFF.

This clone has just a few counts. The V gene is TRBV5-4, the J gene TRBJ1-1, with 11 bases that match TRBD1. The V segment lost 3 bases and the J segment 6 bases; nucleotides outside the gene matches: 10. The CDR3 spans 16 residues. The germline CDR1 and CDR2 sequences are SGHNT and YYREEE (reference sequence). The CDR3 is CASSYTTGTGGSEAFF. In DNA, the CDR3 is TGTGCCAGCAGCTACACCACCGGGACAGGGGGTTCTGAAGCTTTCTTT.

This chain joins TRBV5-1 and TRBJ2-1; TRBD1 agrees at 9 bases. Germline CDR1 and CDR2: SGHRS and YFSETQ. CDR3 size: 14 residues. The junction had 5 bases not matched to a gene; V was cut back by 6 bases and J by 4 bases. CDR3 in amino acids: CASTLGTGYNEQFF. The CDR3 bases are TGCGCCAGCACCTTAGGGACAGGGTACAATGAGCAGTTCTTC. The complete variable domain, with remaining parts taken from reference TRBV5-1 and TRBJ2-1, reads KAGVTQTPRYLIKTRGQQVTLSCSPISGHRSVSWYQQTPGQGLQFLFEYFSETQRNKGNFPGRFSGRQFSNSRSEMNVSTLELGDSALYLCASTLGTGYNEQFFGPGTRLTVL.

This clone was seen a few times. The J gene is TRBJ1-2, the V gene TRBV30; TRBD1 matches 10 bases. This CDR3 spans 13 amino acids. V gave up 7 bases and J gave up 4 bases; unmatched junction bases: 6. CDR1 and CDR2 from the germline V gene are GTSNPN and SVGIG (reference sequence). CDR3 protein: CASAGTGAYGYTF. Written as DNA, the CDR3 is TGTGCCTCGGCCGGGACAGGGGCCTATGGCTACACCTTC.

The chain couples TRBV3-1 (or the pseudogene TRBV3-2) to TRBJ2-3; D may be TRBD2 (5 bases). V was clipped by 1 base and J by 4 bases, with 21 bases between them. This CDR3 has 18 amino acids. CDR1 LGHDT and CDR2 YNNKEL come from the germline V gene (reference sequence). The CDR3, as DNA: TGTGCCAGCAGCCAAGGCCCGGAGGTTCTCGGGTGGGCAGATACGCAGTATTTT. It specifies CASSQGPEVLGWADTQYF.